Following are 26 T cell receptor beta chains from one sample sequenced in a study of vaccination effects on CD4 cells after COVID-19. No antigen has been assigned to these receptors. At the end of approximately 10 days of culture, CD4+ T cells were isolated. Using immunoSEQ multiplex PCR, the repertoire was profiled, and TCRdb retains in-frame clones only, with some absent. Of 31,000 or so clones listed, about two thirds are singletons. The sample in question was CD4+ T cells from PBMCs cultured without peptide, obtained before COVID-19 vaccination. The receptors stem from a human donor who received a COVID-19 vaccine.

This chain connects TRBV4-1 to TRBJ2-3, with D perhaps matching TRBD1 (5 bases). This CDR3 has 13 residues. Per the germline V gene, CDR1 is MGHRA and CDR2 is YSYEKL. With 5 bases removed from V and 3 bases from J, the gap between germline ends came to 9 bases. The CDR3 DNA follows: TGCGCCAGCAGCACACAGGAAACAGATACGCAGTATTTT. This sequence encodes CASSTQETDTQYF.

This chain joins TRBV5-1 and TRBJ2-4; D is perhaps TRBD1 or TRBD2 (5 bases each). Germline lookup yields CDR1 SGHRS and CDR2 YFSETQ. Trimming shortened V by 6 bases and J by 8 bases, and 18 bases separated the two germline ends. The CDR3 is 14 residues long. CDR3 loop: CASNVGTPRDIQYF. The CDR3 coding sequence is TGCGCCAGCAATGTCGGGACCCCCCGGGACATTCAGTACTTC.

V usage is TRBV30 and J usage is TRBJ1-6; TRBD1 might be the D (5 bases). Trimming stripped 4 bases from V and 8 bases from J, with 15 bases between. The CDR3 is made up of 14 amino acids. The germline V gene has CDR1 GTSNPN and CDR2 SVGIG (reference sequence). CDR3 loop: CAWTVPGVYSPLHF. CDR3 sequence (DNA): TGTGCCTGGACTGTTCCGGGGGTCTATTCACCCCTCCACTTT.

This clone was picked up a small number of times. This chain joins TRBV18 and TRBJ1-5, with D uncertain. Looked up from germline, CDR1 is KGHSH and CDR2 is LQKENI. This CDR3 has 15 amino acids. The ends were cut back, 3 bases at V and 0 bases at J, with 9 bases in the middle. The CDR3 region is CASSPRTDSNQPQHF. CDR3 nucleotides: TGTGCCAGCTCACCTCGGACGGATAGCAATCAGCCCCAGCATTTT.

The rearrangement joins TRBV25-1 to TRBJ2-4, with 7 positions matching TRBD1. Trimming removed 4 bases from V and 0 bases from J; junction bases left unmatched: 6. CDR1 is MGHDK, CDR2 SYGVNS, per germline. The CDR3 has 16 amino acids. This chain's CDR3 is CASSATGPIAKNIQYF. The CDR3 nucleotides read TGTGCCAGCAGTGCGACAGGGCCCATAGCCAAAAACATTCAGTACTTC.

The sample holds a few counts of this clone. The V call is TRBV19, the J call TRBJ2-3; TRBD2 matches 10 bases. The germline V gene encodes CDR1 LNHDA and CDR2 SQIVND (reference sequence). Germline trimming cut 0 bases from V and 7 bases from J; bases unmatched to any gene: 4. This CDR3 contains 15 residues. The CDR3 nucleotides are TGTGCCAGTAGTATAGAGAAGCGGGAGGGAAATACGCAGTATTTT. Translated: CASSIEKREGNTQYF.

V and J are TRBV6-5 and TRBJ2-3; D may correspond to TRBD1 or TRBD2 (6 bases each). CDR1 and CDR2 from the germline V gene are MNHEY and SVGAGI. V lost 2 bases to trimming and J lost 5 bases, with 14 bases between them. The CDR3 is 15 amino acids. DNA for the CDR3: TGTGCCAGCAGTTACGGGGGCGGGGAGAGAGATACGCAGTATTTT. Amino acid sequence: CASSYGGGERDTQYF.

The chain carries TRBV14 and TRBJ2-1, with 7 nucleotides matching TRBD1. J lost 13 bases, V lost 1 base, and 7 bases had no gene match. The CDR3 loop spans 13 amino acids. From germline, CDR1 is SGHDN and CDR2 FVKESK. CDR3 loop: CASSQGIDRVQFF. Here the CDR3 DNA reads TGTGCCAGCAGCCAAGGAATCGACAGGGTACAGTTCTTC.

This clone was found a few times. The J gene is TRBJ2-7, the V gene TRBV5-1; the match to TRBD1 covers 11 bases. Losses at the gene ends were 5 bases for V and 1 base for J; bases not matched to a gene: 11. The CDR3 loop spans 17 amino acids. CDR1 is SGHRS, CDR2 YFSETQ, per germline. The CDR3, as DNA: TGCGCCAGCAGTTTGCCGGGGACAGGGGGTTGGTCCTACGAGCAGTACTTC. Protein: CASSLPGTGGWSYEQYF.

This clone was counted only a few times. The rearrangement links TRBV19 to TRBJ2-1; the D is unclear. From germline, CDR1 is LNHDA and CDR2 SQIVND (reference sequence). The CDR3 is 16 residues long. The germline V and J ends were trimmed by 6 bases and 5 bases, with 20 bases remaining between them. The CDR3 region is CASRPEGVYTNNEQFF. The CDR3 DNA follows: TGTGCCAGTAGGCCAGAAGGTGTTTATACTAACAATGAGCAGTTCTTC.

The chain joins TRBV6-6 to TRBJ1-2; 9 nucleotides match TRBD1. The germline V gene encodes CDR1 MNHNY and CDR2 SVGAGI (reference sequence). The CDR3 has 15 amino acids. V gave up 2 bases and J gave up 1 base; unmatched junction bases: 2. The CDR3 DNA sequence: TGTGCCAGCAGTTACCGACAGGGGGTTAACTATGGCTACACCTTC. This encodes CASSYRQGVNYGYTF.

In its sample, this clone was seen a few times. This sequence joins TRBV10-2 and TRBJ1-2, with D possibly TRBD1 on 5 matching bases. Trimming shortened V by 7 bases and J by 5 bases, and 23 bases separated the two germline ends. From germline, CDR1 is WSHSY and CDR2 SAAADI. CDR3 size: 16 residues. The CDR3 DNA is TGCGCCAGCACGGGGCTATCCTTCCACAGTGGGTATGGCTACACCTTC. This translates into CASTGLSFHSGYGYTF.

The chain's CDR3 is CASSFPRDNYGYTF. The CDR3 DNA reads TGTGCCAGCAGTTTTCCCCGGGACAACTATGGCTACACCTTC. The chain couples TRBV28 to TRBJ1-2; tentatively, D is TRBD1 (5 bases). The CDR3 spans 14 residues. With 3 bases removed from V and 2 bases from J, the gap between germline ends came to 10 bases. The V gene's germline CDR1 is MDHEN and CDR2 SYDVKM.

This clone is categorized as medium-sized. The chain carries TRBV10-1 and TRBJ2-1; 10 bases map to TRBD2. The length of the CDR3 is 16 residues. Trimming removed 6 bases from V and 5 bases from J; junction bases left unmatched: 10. CDR1 is WNHNN, CDR2 SYGVQD, per germline (reference sequence). The CDR3 reads CASRDTRTSGNNEQFF. DNA for the CDR3: TGCGCCAGCAGAGACACCCGGACTAGCGGTAACAATGAGCAGTTCTTC.

The chain recombines TRBV20-1 with TRBJ2-5, with TRBD2 matching 9 bases. Germline CDR1 is DFQATT and CDR2 is SNEGSKA (reference sequence). V lost 3 bases to trimming and J lost 0 bases; unmatched junction nucleotides: 5. CDR3 size: 15 residues. For the CDR3, the DNA is TGCAGTGCTAGTAGTAGCGGGGGTTACCAAGAGACCCAGTACTTC. It yields the protein CSASSSGGYQETQYF.

This sequence joins TRBV27 and TRBJ1-2, with D possibly being TRBD1 (5 bases). Germline V gene data show CDR1 as MNHEY and CDR2 as SMNVEV (reference sequence). The V gene lost 10 bases and the J gene lost 6 bases, with 15 bases spanning the gap. The CDR3 has 12 amino acids. The CDR3 coding sequence is TGTGCCAAATTTTCCCCAGGGAATGGCTACACCTTC. This encodes CAKFSPGNGYTF.

The chain employs TRBV11-2 and TRBJ2-7, with TRBD1 as a possible D gene (5 bases). The length of the CDR3 is 12 residues. Germline assignment: CDR1 SGHAT and CDR2 FQNNGV. Trimming cost V 4 bases and J 2 bases, with 6 bases left between them. This chain's CDR3 is CASSSGPYEQYF. In DNA form, the CDR3 reads TGTGCCAGCAGCTCAGGGCCCTACGAGCAGTACTTC.

V usage is TRBV11-2 and J usage is TRBJ1-1, with D possibly matching TRBD1 (6 bases). Trimming cost V 6 bases and J 3 bases, with 20 bases left between them. Germline CDR1 reads SGHAT; CDR2 reads FQNNGV. This CDR3 is 16 amino acids long. This chain's CDR3 is CASRPLTGPRDTEAFF. The CDR3 bases are TGTGCCAGCAGGCCCCTGACAGGCCCGAGGGACACTGAAGCTTTCTTT. Full variable domain (remainder filled in from reference TRBV11-2 and TRBJ1-1): EAGVAQSPRYKIIEKRQSVAFWCNPISGHATLYWYQQILGQGPKLLIQFQNNGVVDDSQLPKDRFSAERLKGVDSTLKIQPAKLEDSAVYLCASRPLTGPRDTEAFFGQGTRLTVV.

By share, this clone ranks as medium-sized (0.01 to 0.1%). The chain combines TRBV10-3 with TRBJ1-2; no firm D call. The germline V and J ends were trimmed by 3 bases and 2 bases, with 4 bases remaining between them. Germline V gene sequence: CDR1 ENHRY, CDR2 SYGVKD. CDR3 length equals 12 residues. The CDR3 protein is CAISDGNYGYTF. DNA for the CDR3: TGTGCCATCAGTGACGGCAACTATGGCTACACCTTC.

This chain connects TRBV6-2 or TRBV6-3 to TRBJ2-1; possibly TRBD2 for D (6 bases). Germline V gene data show CDR1 as MNHEY and CDR2 as SVGEGT. This CDR3 is 15 amino acids long. V was clipped by 2 bases and J by 0 bases, with 8 bases between them. The CDR3 bases are TGTGCCAGCAGTTACCAGCGGGCCTCCTACAATGAGCAGTTCTTC. It is translated as CASSYQRASYNEQFF.

The rearrangement links TRBV19 to TRBJ2-2; 12 bases align to TRBD2. The CDR3 runs 17 residues. The junction had 11 bases not matched to a gene; V was cut back by 7 bases and J by 5 bases. The germline V gene has CDR1 LNHDA and CDR2 SQIVND (reference sequence). CDR3 in DNA: TGTGCCAGTACCTCGACTAGCGGGAGATCCGGGACCGGGGAGCTGTTTTTT. Its protein is CASTSTSGRSGTGELFF.

The J gene is TRBJ2-1, the V gene TRBV21-1; the table's D call, TRBD2, was not checked against the DNA. TRBV21-1 is recorded as a pseudogene. The CDR3 length is 19 residues. This CDR3 is CASSKDHRHKRESSNEQFF. Here the CDR3 DNA reads TGTGCCAGCAGCAAGGACCACCGCCACAAGCGGGAATCTAGCAATGAGCAGTTCTTC.

The chain employs TRBV11-2 and TRBJ1-1, with TRBD1 as a possible D gene (6 bases). Germline V lookup: CDR1 SGHAT, CDR2 FQNNGV. The length of the CDR3 is 15 residues. V was shortened by 0 bases and J by 4 bases, with 12 bases between the two germline ends. Here the CDR3 reads CASSLEWGQGTEAFF. The DNA for the CDR3 is TGTGCCAGCAGCTTAGAATGGGGGCAAGGCACTGAAGCTTTCTTT. Combining the CDR3 with reference TRBV11-2 and TRBJ1-1 gives the whole variable domain EAGVAQSPRYKIIEKRQSVAFWCNPISGHATLYWYQQILGQGPKLLIQFQNNGVVDDSQLPKDRFSAERLKGVDSTLKIQPAKLEDSAVYLCASSLEWGQGTEAFFGQGTRLTVV.

This rearrangement joins TRBV18 to TRBJ2-1, with 15 nucleotides matching TRBD2. J lost 0 bases, V lost 7 bases, and 7 bases had no gene match. CDR1 is KGHSH, CDR2 LQKENI, per germline. This CDR3 contains 18 residues. The CDR3 is CASFPGLAGGRSYNEQFF. The DNA of the CDR3 is TGTGCCAGCTTCCCGGGACTAGCGGGAGGCCGCTCCTACAATGAGCAGTTCTTC.

The chain has TRBV5-4 and TRBJ1-5; no definite D call. Germline V gene lookup returns CDR1 SGHNT and CDR2 YYREEE (reference sequence). The CDR3 is 14 amino acids. Trimming removed 4 bases at V and 7 bases at J, with 15 bases between. The CDR3 reads CASSDWGGSQPQHF. The DNA of the CDR3 is TGTGCCAGCAGCGACTGGGGAGGCTCCCAGCCCCAGCATTTT.

The rearrangement links TRBV6-5 to TRBJ2-5; 7 nucleotides align to TRBD1. Per germline, CDR1 MNHEY and CDR2 SVGAGI. V was pared by 6 bases and J by 3 bases, with 7 bases of the junction left unmatched. The length of the CDR3 is 14 residues. CDR3 amino acids: CASRAGTAKETQYF. As DNA, the CDR3 is TGTGCCAGCAGGGCCGGGACAGCCAAAGAGACCCAGTACTTC.